One and the same sample provided the 11 T cell receptor beta chains below, sequenced in a study of blood T cell repertoires in COVID-19. TCRdb keeps only in-frame clones here, not all; method: immunoSEQ multiplex PCR. The repertoire includes some 320,000 clones, 90% of them detected once, and roughly 2.6% sits in the top ten. Sequencing was carried out using PBMCs or T cells enriched from blood (not recorded which). Source of these receptors: a man aged 55 to 69 who had recovered from COVID-19.

The chain couples TRBV18 to TRBJ2-5; TRBD1 agrees at 10 bases. The CDR3 has 14 residues. Germline CDR1 and CDR2: KGHSH and LQKENI. Losses at the gene ends were 5 bases for V and 4 bases for J; bases not matched to a gene: 4. CDR3 amino acids: CASSGRTGGETQYF. For the CDR3, the DNA is TGTGCCAGCTCAGGAAGGACAGGGGGAGAGACCCAGTACTTC.

The chain combines TRBV18 with TRBJ2-2, with 7 bases matching TRBD1. Trimming removed 5 bases from V and 0 bases from J; junction bases left unmatched: 3. Germline V lookup: CDR1 KGHSH, CDR2 LQKENI. The CDR3 spans 15 residues. In DNA form, the CDR3 reads TGTGCCAGCTCATTGGGACAGACGAACACCGGGGAGCTGTTTTTT. Translated: CASSLGQTNTGELFF.

This rearrangement joins TRBV5-4 to TRBJ2-1; D is perhaps TRBD2 (5 bases). The CDR3 contains 14 residues. Trimming took off 5 bases at V and 5 bases at J, with 14 bases between the two ends. Germline loops: CDR1 SGHNT, CDR2 YYREEE (reference sequence). The CDR3 coding sequence is TGTGCCAGCAGTCCGAGCGGAGCCAACAATGAGCAGTTCTTC. Amino acid sequence: CASSPSGANNEQFF.

This clone showed up just a few times. The chain links TRBV7-9 to TRBJ2-5; no firm D call. Germline values: CDR1 SEHNR, CDR2 FQNEAQ (reference sequence). V lost 7 bases and J 4 bases, leaving 16 bases between the germline ends. This CDR3 has 14 residues. CDR3 DNA sequence: TGTGCCAGCATCGACAACCGTAAAAGAGAGACCCAGTACTTC. Amino acid sequence: CASIDNRKRETQYF.

The table lists this clone with a few counts. V gene TRBV15 combines with J gene TRBJ1-1; 8 bases match TRBD1. The CDR3 loop spans 13 amino acids. V lost 7 bases, J lost 5 bases, and 6 bases stayed unmatched. The germline V gene encodes CDR1 LNHNV and CDR2 YYDKDF (reference sequence). DNA of the CDR3: TGTGCCACCACCAGGGGGCCCGGGACTGAAGCTTTCTTT. Its translation is CATTRGPGTEAFF.

This chain connects TRBV7-9 to TRBJ1-4; D is uncertain. V gave up 7 bases and J gave up 8 bases, with 20 bases separating them. The CDR3 contains 15 residues. CDR1 is SEHNR and CDR2 is FQNEAQ in the germline V gene (reference sequence). The CDR3 DNA sequence: TGTGCCAGCAAGGAAGCGGGCCGTGTTAGAGAAAAACTGTTTTTT. Translation: CASKEAGRVREKLFF.

This clone came up once. The J gene is TRBJ2-4, the V gene TRBV19; perhaps TRBD2 as D (7 bases). Trimming shortened V by 4 bases and J by 4 bases, and 17 bases separated the two germline ends. Germline loops: CDR1 LNHDA, CDR2 SQIVND (reference sequence). The CDR3 consists of 16 residues. CDR3 nucleotides: TGTGCCAGTAGTACCCCCGGGGGGCAGAGGAAAAACATTCAGTACTTC. It encodes CASSTPGGQRKNIQYF.

The gene calls are TRBV19 and TRBJ1-4, with unresolved D. Trimming took off 2 bases at V and 8 bases at J, with 15 bases between the two ends. This CDR3 has 15 residues. Germline assignment: CDR1 LNHDA and CDR2 SQIVND (reference sequence). CDR3 nucleotides: TGTGCCAGTAGTATACGAGGGCAGTTCGACGAAAAACTGTTTTTT. Its protein is CASSIRGQFDEKLFF.

The gene calls are TRBV4-2 and TRBJ2-1; D unresolved. V was cut by 1 base and J by 7 bases, with 2 bases left in between. This CDR3 spans 11 amino acids. The V gene's germline CDR1 is LGHNA and CDR2 YNFKEQ. The CDR3: CASSQANEQFF. In DNA form, the CDR3 reads TGTGCCAGCAGCCAAGCTAATGAGCAGTTCTTC.

The CDR3 sequence: CASQGGGNTIYF. CDR3 nucleotides: TGTGCCTCTCAGGGAGGTGGAAACACCATATATTTT. The chain carries TRBV7-6 and TRBJ1-3; D is possibly TRBD1 (5 bases). CDR1 is SGHVS and CDR2 is FNYEAQ in the germline V gene. Trimming cost V 11 bases and J 3 bases, with 11 bases left between them. The CDR3 consists of 12 residues.

The chain links TRBV29-1 to TRBJ1-2, with 7 bases lining up with TRBD1. In germline, CDR1 is SQVTM, CDR2 ANQGSEA. Unmatched junction bases numbered 4, after V lost 8 bases and J lost 4 bases. The CDR3 spans 11 residues. CDR3 in amino acids: CSTRQGYGYTF. The CDR3 nucleotides read TGCAGCACAAGACAGGGCTATGGCTACACCTTC.